These T cell receptor beta chains were read from a single sample in a study of T-cell reconstitution after alpha-beta-depleted transplantation in children. One entry per CDR3 protein, called by TCRdb with MiXCR from the PCR reads. The table records about 600,000 distinct CDR3 sequences, 10% to 15% of them present only once. Source: PBMCs, mostly from graft donor cells, taken 360 days after TCRalphabeta/CD19-depleted stem cell transplant. The receptors derive from a male patient younger than 18 who had a stem cell transplant for acute myeloid leukemia, so the T cells may come from the graft donor. CDR3s include the opening cysteine and the closing phenylalanine or tryptophan. D genes are given only for firm matches. Size tells how often a clone was seen (once, few, many) or the class of an expanded clone, and some rows leave it out.

v_gene	abundance	len	d_gene	j_gene	CDR3aa	CDR3nt
TRBV12-3/TRBV12-4	many	12	-	TRBJ2-7	CASSHRLEGPYF	TGTGCCAGCAGCCATCGACTAGAAGGTCCGTACTTC
TRBV29-1	many	12	-	TRBJ1-5	CSVEDSNQPQHF	TGCAGCGTTGAGGATAGCAATCAGCCCCAGCATTTT
TRBV25-1	-	15	-	TRBJ1-5	CASSELGSGDQPQHF	TGTGCCAGCAGTGAATTGGGATCAGGAGATCAGCCCCAGCATTTT
TRBV29-1	many	13	TRBD1	TRBJ2-1	CSVDRGTYNEQFF	TGCAGCGTGGACAGGGGGACCTACAATGAGCAGTTCTTC
TRBV28	few	17	-	TRBJ2-7	CASSPFLPGHRSYEQYF	TGTGCCAGCAGTCCCTTCCTCCCGGGACATCGCTCCTACGAGCAGTACTTC
TRBV20-1	few	17	-	TRBJ1-3	CSARARVPHDSGNTIYF	TGCAGTGCTAGAGCCCGAGTTCCCCACGACTCTGGAAACACCATATATTTT
TRBV10-3	many	15	TRBD1	TRBJ2-5	CAITNQQGAGETQYF	TGTGCCATCACTAACCAACAGGGGGCGGGAGAGACCCAGTACTTC
TRBV6-2/TRBV6-3	many	15	TRBD2	TRBJ2-7	CASRPTSGRAYEQYF	TGTGCCAGCAGGCCCACTAGCGGGAGGGCCTACGAGCAGTACTTC
TRBV4-2	many	14	TRBD2	TRBJ2-2	CASSPTSGTGELFF	TGTGCCAGCAGCCCTACTAGCGGCACCGGGGAGCTGTTTTTT
TRBV28	many	15	TRBD1	TRBJ2-6	CASGDRGFGANVLTF	TGTGCCAGCGGGGACAGGGGGTTTGGGGCCAACGTCCTGACTTTC
TRBV5-1	-	20	TRBD2	TRBJ2-1	CASSWSDGLAGVSSYNEQFF	TGCGCCAGCAGCTGGTCAGATGGGCTAGCGGGAGTGAGCTCCTACAATGAGCAGTTCTTC
TRBV7-8	many	20	TRBD1	TRBJ1-3	CASSLYRDSYKQPSGNTIYF	TGTGCCAGCAGCTTATACCGGGACAGCTATAAACAACCCTCTGGAAACACCATATATTTT
TRBV29-1	-	12	-	TRBJ1-1	CSGHGPGGEAFF	TGCAGCGGACACGGACCGGGAGGTGAAGCTTTCTTT
TRBV20-1	few	14	-	TRBJ2-7	CSAVQGSSGHEQYF	TGCAGTGCTGTACAGGGTTCCTCGGGGCACGAGCAGTACTTC
TRBV18	-	16	TRBD1	TRBJ2-3	CASSTYTGTGTDTQYF	TGTGCCAGCTCAACTTACACCGGGACAGGGACAGATACGCAGTATTTT
TRBV29-1	-	16	TRBD2	TRBJ2-3	CSVEDIAGEVVDTQYF	TGCAGCGTTGAAGACATAGCGGGAGAGGTCGTGGATACGCAGTATTTT
TRBV29-1	many	14	TRBD2	TRBJ2-7	CSVRILAATYEQYF	TGCAGCGTAAGAATACTAGCGGCAACCTACGAGCAGTACTTC
TRBV24-1	-	17	-	TRBJ2-5	CATSERAPARVRETQYF	TGTGCCACCAGTGAGCGAGCTCCCGCCCGAGTCAGGGAGACCCAGTACTTC
TRBV5-1	-	14	TRBD1	TRBJ2-7	CASSLADRVHEQYF	TGCGCCAGCAGCTTGGCAGACAGGGTACACGAGCAGTACTTC
TRBV12-3/TRBV12-4	-	17	-	TRBJ1-2	CASRGGVGVPANYGYTF	TGTGCCAGCAGGGGCGGGGTGGGGGTACCAGCTAACTATGGCTACACCTTC
TRBV28	many	14	-	TRBJ2-3	CASSLRLSTDTQYF	TGTGCCAGCAGTTTACGGTTGTCCACAGATACGCAGTATTTT
TRBV7-8	many	15	-	TRBJ2-5	CASSLAGHTQETQYF	TGTGCCAGCAGCTTAGCGGGACATACTCAAGAGACCCAGTACTTC
TRBV11-3	few	13	-	TRBJ2-1	CASSLHNSPKQFF	TGTGCCAGCAGCTTACACAACTCGCCCAAGCAGTTCTTC
TRBV7-9	few	12	-	TRBJ2-7	CASSRVVYEQYF	TGTGCCAGCAGCCGGGTGGTCTACGAGCAGTACTTC
TRBV28	-	14	-	TRBJ1-4	CASSWDIVGEKLFF	TGTGCCAGCAGTTGGGACATAGTGGGTGAAAAACTGTTTTTT
TRBV6-5	few	15	-	TRBJ2-5	CASSYSRQAPETQYF	TGTGCCAGCAGTTACTCACGACAGGCCCCGGAGACCCAGTACTTC
TRBV29-1	many	12	-	TRBJ1-1	CSVAEGQTEAFF	TGCAGCGTAGCCGAGGGGCAAACTGAAGCTTTCTTT
TRBV6-2/TRBV6-3	few	11	-	TRBJ2-7	CASTSFYEQYF	TGTGCCAGCACCTCCTTCTACGAGCAGTACTTC
TRBV7-9	many	15	TRBD2	TRBJ2-1	CASSLGLAGVPEQFF	TGTGCCAGCAGCTTGGGACTAGCGGGAGTCCCTGAGCAGTTCTTC
TRBV5-1	few	19	TRBD1	TRBJ2-5	CASSSLTWGQGARRETQYF	TGCGCCAGCAGCTCTCTAACTTGGGGACAGGGGGCAAGGAGAGAGACCCAGTACTTC
TRBV15	few	16	-	TRBJ1-2	CATSRDKGSNRDGYTF	TGTGCCACCAGCAGAGATAAGGGCTCCAACAGGGATGGCTACACCTTC
TRBV12-3/TRBV12-4	-	14	TRBD2	TRBJ2-1	CASTPGGSYNEQFF	TGTGCCAGCACGCCGGGAGGATCCTACAATGAGCAGTTCTTC
TRBV29-1	-	8	-	TRBJ2-3	CSVDTQYF	TGCAGCGTCGACACGCAGTATTTT
TRBV15	-	16	-	TRBJ2-4	CATSRDSRFAKNIEYF	TGTGCCACCAGCAGAGATTCGAGGTTTGCCAAAAACATTGAGTACTTC
TRBV28	-	16	-	TRBJ1-5	CASSTGRTPRDQPQHF	TGTGCCAGCTCTACGGGGAGGACCCCGAGGGATCAGCCCCAGCATTTT
TRBV28	few	16	TRBD2	TRBJ2-1	CASSIGLAGGPGEQFF	TGTGCCAGCAGTATCGGACTAGCGGGAGGGCCTGGTGAGCAGTTCTTC
TRBV7-6	few	14	TRBD1	TRBJ1-3	CASSLEQGAYTIYF	TGTGCCAGCAGCTTAGAACAGGGGGCCTACACCATATATTTT
TRBV29-1	-	14	-	TRBJ2-6	CSVDSSPGANVLTF	TGCAGCGTGGACAGTTCCCCTGGGGCCAACGTCCTGACTTTC
TRBV5-6	many	13	-	TRBJ2-1	CASSSSLKNEQFF	TGTGCCAGCAGCTCATCTTTGAAGAATGAGCAGTTCTTC
TRBV12-3/TRBV12-4	many	14	-	TRBJ2-2	CASSFGQNTGELFF	TGCGCCAGCAGCTTCGGACAAAACACCGGGGAGCTGTTTTTT
TRBV3-1	few	16	-	TRBJ2-7	CASSPLKGERSYEQYF	TGTGCCAGCAGCCCTCTTAAGGGGGAGCGATCCTACGAGCAGTACTTC
TRBV29-1	-	15	TRBD1	TRBJ2-7	CSVGSRDRVDHEQYF	TGCAGCGTTGGGTCACGGGACAGGGTAGACCACGAGCAGTACTTC
TRBV29-1	-	13	-	TRBJ1-2	CSVGRLQESGYTF	TGCAGCGTTGGTCGGCTCCAGGAATCCGGCTACACCTTC
TRBV6-5	few	16	-	TRBJ2-1	CASSSLPGLEYNEQFF	TGTGCCAGCAGTTCCCTCCCGGGACTCGAGTACAATGAGCAGTTCTTC
TRBV6-2/TRBV6-3	few	20	TRBD2	TRBJ2-2	CASSYSTGLALITNTGELFF	TGTGCCAGCAGTTACTCGACAGGACTAGCCCTTATTACGAACACCGGGGAGCTGTTTTTT
TRBV15	-	15	TRBD2	TRBJ2-7	CATSTSGRAYYEQYF	TGTGCCACCAGCACCAGCGGGAGGGCCTACTACGAGCAGTACTTC
TRBV19	many	13	-	TRBJ2-7	CASSMASPGEQYF	TGTGCCAGTAGTATGGCCTCTCCGGGCGAGCAGTACTTC
TRBV29-1	few	11	-	TRBJ2-7	CSVENPYEQYF	TGCAGCGTTGAGAACCCCTACGAGCAGTACTTC
TRBV7-9	-	17	TRBD2	TRBJ2-7	CASSLGALAGISYEQYF	TGTGCCAGCAGCTTAGGTGCACTAGCGGGAATATCCTACGAGCAGTACTTC
TRBV6-1	many	14	TRBD1	TRBJ1-4	CASRGTGRSGKLFF	TGTGCCAGCAGAGGGACAGGGCGGTCAGGAAAACTGTTTTTT
TRBV12-3/TRBV12-4	few	14	TRBD2	TRBJ2-7	CASSLGGRTYEQYF	TGTGCCAGCAGTTTGGGCGGGAGGACCTACGAGCAGTACTTC
TRBV28	-	18	TRBD2	TRBJ2-3	CASSFLLAGGGSTDTQYF	TGTGCCAGCAGTTTTTTGCTAGCGGGAGGAGGAAGCACAGATACGCAGTATTTT
TRBV5-6	-	15	-	TRBJ2-5	CASSRKTGLMETQYF	TGTGCCAGCAGCAGGAAAACGGGGTTGATGGAGACCCAGTACTTC
TRBV7-3	few	15	-	TRBJ2-5	CASSLTGALQETQYF	TGTGCCAGCAGCTTAACAGGGGCATTGCAAGAGACCCAGTACTTC
TRBV20-1	-	13	TRBD2	TRBJ2-1	CSEVHSGRNEQFF	TGCAGTGAAGTCCATAGCGGGAGAAATGAGCAGTTCTTC
TRBV12-3/TRBV12-4	-	15	TRBD2	TRBJ2-1	CASTRPGLALNEQFF	TGTGCCAGCACCCGACCGGGACTAGCCCTCAATGAGCAGTTCTTC
TRBV5-6	few	15	-	TRBJ2-3	CASSRRAGLTDTQYF	TGTGCCAGCAGCCGGCGAGCGGGCCTCACAGATACGCAGTATTTT
TRBV2	few	15	TRBD1	TRBJ2-7	CASRTTGQASYEQYF	TGTGCCAGCAGGACCACGGGACAGGCCTCCTACGAGCAGTACTTC